A selection of T cell receptor beta chains follows, all from one sample in a study of cytomegalovirus exposure and HLA in healthy donors. Some clones are missing from TCRdb's copy, which holds only in-frame ones; the method was immunoSEQ multiplex PCR. Recorded here are 200,000 to 250,000 clones; the top ten clones represent over 0.95%. The material sequenced was PBMCs. The receptors originated from a girl aged 2 to 9 in good health and CMV-seropositive. The CDR3 runs from the conserved cysteine through the conserved F or W. The D gene is left open where the match is weak.

cdr3_aa cdr3_nt j_call d_call v_call
CAISGGPLSTDTQYF TGTGCCATCAGTGGCGGGCCTCTTAGCACAGATACGCAGTATTTT TRBJ2-3 . TRBV10-3
CASSSEAWREKLFF TGTGCCAGCAGCTCAGAGGCCTGGAGAGAAAAACTGTTTTTT TRBJ1-4 . TRBV11-1
CASSPLGGLTSTDTQYF TGTGCCAGCAGCCCCCTGGGAGGACTAACTAGCACAGATACGCAGTATTTT TRBJ2-3 . TRBV14
CAISEPGQGARETQYF TGTGCCATCAGTGAGCCGGGACAGGGGGCGCGGGAGACCCAGTACTTC TRBJ2-5 TRBD1 TRBV10-3
CASSQVGNTQYF TGCGCCAGCAGCCAAGTCGGTAATACGCAGTATTTT TRBJ2-3 . TRBV4-1
CASSPHLAGKTSGANVLTF TGCGCCAGCAGCCCCCATTTGGCAGGAAAAACCTCTGGGGCCAACGTCCTGACTTTC TRBJ2-6 . TRBV5-1
CASSAGLAGKTSSYNGQFF TGCGCCAGCAGCGCCGGACTAGCGGGTAAAACGAGCTCCTACAATGGGCAGTTCTTC TRBJ2-1 TRBD2 TRBV5-1
CASSLAASGSRRSYTGELFF TGTGCCAGCAGCTTAGCGGCTAGCGGGAGTCGAAGATCGTACACCGGGGAGCTGTTTTTT TRBJ2-2 TRBD2 TRBV7-2
CASSWGQGNNQPQHF TGTGCCAGCAGTTGGGGACAGGGAAACAATCAGCCCCAGCATTTT TRBJ1-5 TRBD1 TRBV28
CASSSTGDKMETQYF TGTGCCAGCAGCTCAACAGGCGATAAGATGGAGACCCAGTACTTC TRBJ2-5 . TRBV7-6
CASSPPAGKTQYF TGTGCCAGCAGCCCCCCCGCCGGGAAGACCCAGTACTTC TRBJ2-5 . TRBV4-2